These 27 T cell receptor beta chains originate from one sample sequenced in a study of cytomegalovirus exposure and HLA in healthy donors. The PCR contained 60 Vbeta and 13 Jbeta primers. Assay used: immunoSEQ multiplex PCR; TCRdb lists only in-frame clones, some missing. The sample consists of fewer than 110,000 clones, around 69% of them appearing once. The sequencing input was PBMCs. All receptors come from a man aged 18 to 30 in good health and CMV-seronegative.

The chain links TRBV9 to TRBJ1-5; possible D gene TRBD1, 5 bases. Germline CDR1 SGDLS, CDR2 YYNGEE. V was shortened by 0 bases and J by 5 bases, with 15 bases between the two germline ends. The CDR3 runs 16 residues. CDR3 DNA: TGTGCCAGCAGCGTAGAGGCTGGGACTCTCGATCAGCCCCAGCATTTT. It translates to CASSVEAGTLDQPQHF.

The chain links TRBV5-1 to TRBJ2-1; 9 positions match TRBD1. The CDR3 extends over 13 amino acids. Germline CDR1 is SGHRS and CDR2 is YFSETQ. V gave up 0 bases and J gave up 10 bases; unmatched junction bases: 2. The CDR3 DNA is TGCGCCAGCAGCTTGGGGACAGGGGCAGAGCAGTTCTTC. As protein: CASSLGTGAEQFF.

The genes are TRBV11-2 and TRBJ2-7; tentative D call: TRBD1 (6 bases). The CDR3 extends over 14 amino acids. Per germline, CDR1 SGHAT and CDR2 FQNNGV. V lost 6 bases and J 0 bases, leaving 12 bases between the germline ends. The CDR3 nucleotides are TGTGCCAGCAGAGAGAGACAGGCCTCCTACGAGCAGTACTTC. This gives the protein CASRERQASYEQYF.

This rearrangement joins TRBV5-5 to TRBJ2-3; maybe TRBD1 (5 bases). This CDR3 is built from 15 residues. Trimming pared 0 bases from V and 4 bases from J, leaving 12 bases between. CDR1 is SGHKS, CDR2 YYEKEE, per germline (reference sequence). The DNA for the CDR3 is TGTGCCAGCAGCTTGGAGGGGAATCCATCAGATACGCAGTATTTT. Residues: CASSLEGNPSDTQYF.

The V call is TRBV18, the J call TRBJ2-7; 7 bases fit TRBD2. Trimming removed 4 bases from V and 7 bases from J; junction bases left unmatched: 7. Per the germline V gene, CDR1 is KGHSH and CDR2 is LQKENI. CDR3 length: 13 residues. Written as DNA, the CDR3 is TGTGCCAGCTCACGACCGGGGGAGGGAGAGCAGTACTTC. It encodes CASSRPGEGEQYF.

V and J are TRBV29-1 and TRBJ2-7, with 12 nucleotides matching TRBD1. CDR1 and CDR2 from the germline V gene are SQVTM and ANQGSEA. After removal of 7 bases from V and 4 bases from J, the junction contained 14 bases not matched to a gene. The CDR3 runs to 16 residues. The CDR3 spells CSAEGTGGLGGYEQYF. The CDR3 DNA follows: TGCAGCGCGGAGGGGACAGGGGGCCTGGGTGGGTACGAGCAGTACTTC.

This rearrangement joins TRBV5-1 to TRBJ2-7; 8 nucleotides match TRBD2. CDR1 is SGHRS and CDR2 is YFSETQ in the germline V gene. The ends lost 2 bases at V and 1 base at J; junction bases unmatched: 8. The CDR3 loop spans 16 amino acids. DNA for the CDR3: TGCGCCAGCAGCTTCGGGGCAGGGACTAGGTCCTACGAGCAGTACTTC. Protein sequence: CASSFGAGTRSYEQYF.

The rearrangement uses TRBV27 and TRBJ2-2; 9 bases match TRBD1. Germline V gene sequence: CDR1 MNHEY, CDR2 SMNVEV (reference sequence). The CDR3 consists of 17 residues. The ends lost 6 bases at V and 4 bases at J; junction bases unmatched: 12. The chain's CDR3 is CASSPFGGQGFTGELFF. CDR3 nucleotides: TGTGCCAGCAGCCCTTTCGGGGGACAGGGATTCACCGGGGAGCTGTTTTTT.

The chain carries TRBV9 and TRBJ2-2, with D perhaps matching TRBD2 (5 bases). Per germline, CDR1 SGDLS and CDR2 YYNGEE. Trimming took off 7 bases at V and 7 bases at J, with 17 bases between the two ends. There are 14 residues in the CDR3. The CDR3 spells CASGPPTRGGELFF. DNA of the CDR3: TGTGCCAGCGGCCCCCCGACACGGGGCGGGGAGCTGTTTTTT.

The V and J genes are TRBV6-1 and TRBJ1-1, with D perhaps matching TRBD1 (6 bases). This CDR3 is built from 14 residues. Trimming pared 4 bases from V and 4 bases from J, leaving 13 bases between. The germline CDR1 and CDR2 sequences are MNHNS and SASEGT. As DNA, the CDR3 is TGTGCCAGCAGTGGGGACGCCAGGGGCACTGAAGCTTTCTTT. Translating gives CASSGDARGTEAFF.

The chain employs TRBV7-9 and TRBJ1-4; 8 nucleotides match TRBD1. Germline CDR1 is SEHNR and CDR2 is FQNEAQ (reference sequence). The CDR3 has 15 amino acids. Trimming removed 7 bases from V and 5 bases from J; junction bases left unmatched: 9. CDR3 nucleotide sequence: TGTGCCAGCAAATTGACAGGGGCAAGAAATGAAAAACTGTTTTTT. It encodes CASKLTGARNEKLFF.

This rearrangement joins TRBV5-4 to TRBJ2-4; D gene ambiguous. V was pared by 7 bases and J by 2 bases, with 10 bases between. From germline, CDR1 is SGHNT and CDR2 YYREEE (reference sequence). The CDR3 has 13 residues. CDR3 protein: CASGGGPKNIQYF. In DNA, the CDR3 is TGTGCCAGCGGTGGTGGGCCCAAAAACATTCAGTACTTC.

The chain joins TRBV19 to TRBJ2-4, with TRBD1 identical over 9 bases. The CDR3 consists of 13 residues. The germline CDR1 and CDR2 sequences are LNHDA and SQIVND (reference sequence). The V segment lost 4 bases and the J segment 16 bases; nucleotides outside the gene matches: 11. CDR3 nucleotide sequence: TGTGCCAGTAGTACGATCAGGGACAGGGAATATTACTTC. Translation gives CASSTIRDREYYF. The full variable domain, its missing parts supplied by reference TRBV19 and TRBJ2-4, is DGGITQSPKYLFRKEGQNVTLSCEQNLNHDAMYWYRQDPGQGLRLIYYSQIVNDFQKGDIAEGYSVSREKKESFPLTVTSAQKNPTAFYLCASSTIRDREYYFGAGTRLSVL.

The chain employs TRBV7-9 and TRBJ2-1; 9 bases match TRBD1. The CDR3 length is 15 residues. Germline trimming cut 1 base from V and 7 bases from J; bases unmatched to any gene: 5. Looked up from germline, CDR1 is SEHNR and CDR2 is FQNEAQ (reference sequence). This CDR3 reads CASSLVDRGDNEQFF. Written as DNA, the CDR3 is TGTGCCAGCAGCTTAGTCGACAGGGGGGATAATGAGCAGTTCTTC.

The V gene is TRBV27, the J gene TRBJ2-1; possible D gene TRBD1, 6 bases. The CDR3 sequence is 17 residues long. Deletions cut 6 bases from V and 5 bases from J, with 23 bases between. Germline CDR1 is MNHEY and CDR2 is SMNVEV (reference sequence). The CDR3 region is CASRTIYQGILDNEQFF. In DNA, the CDR3 is TGTGCCAGCAGAACTATCTACCAGGGGATACTGGACAATGAGCAGTTCTTC.

The J gene is TRBJ1-1, the V gene TRBV5-1; 7 nucleotides match TRBD1. Germline V gene sequence: CDR1 SGHRS, CDR2 YFSETQ. The CDR3 loop spans 16 amino acids. Trimming removed 1 base from V and 0 bases from J; junction bases left unmatched: 6. The CDR3 protein is CASSLSPTGMNTEAFF. The CDR3, as DNA: TGCGCCAGCAGCTTGAGCCCGACAGGGATGAACACTGAAGCTTTCTTT.

The rearrangement links TRBV28 to TRBJ2-3; TRBD2 might be the D (7 bases). With 6 bases removed from V and 2 bases from J, the gap between germline ends came to 15 bases. This CDR3 has 15 residues. The germline gives CDR1 MDHEN, CDR2 SYDVKM. Here the CDR3 reads CASRVGGASTDTQYF. The CDR3 bases are TGTGCCAGCAGGGTGGGGGGGGCCTCCACAGATACGCAGTATTTT.

The V and J genes are TRBV7-2 and TRBJ1-2; D is perhaps TRBD1 (5 bases). CDR1 and CDR2 from the germline V gene are SGHTA and FQGNSA. V lost 9 bases and J lost 4, with 21 bases in between. The CDR3 is 15 amino acids. The CDR3 protein is CASLRGSAYSYGYTF. In DNA form, the CDR3 reads TGTGCCAGTTTACGGGGGTCAGCATACTCCTATGGCTACACCTTC.

This rearrangement joins TRBV6-6 to TRBJ2-7; 15 bases are a match to TRBD2. This CDR3 has 15 amino acids. Trimming took 10 bases from V and 1 from J; bases not matched to a gene: 5. In germline, CDR1 is MNHNY, CDR2 SVGAGI (reference sequence). The chain's CDR3 is CATRTSGGVSYEQYF. The DNA of the CDR3 is TGTGCCACTAGGACTAGCGGGGGGGTTTCCTACGAGCAGTACTTC.

The rearrangement uses TRBV15 and TRBJ2-7, with D tentatively TRBD1 (6 bases). V was cut by 3 bases and J by 1 base, with 7 bases left in between. The CDR3 is 13 residues long. Per the germline V gene, CDR1 is LNHNV and CDR2 is YYDKDF (reference sequence). The CDR3 nucleotides read TGTGCCACCAGCAGCACAGGGTCCTACGAGCAGTACTTC. It translates to CATSSTGSYEQYF.

The chain links TRBV7-2 to TRBJ2-6; 7 positions agree with TRBD2. V gave up 5 bases and J gave up 4 bases; unmatched junction bases: 8. The CDR3 sequence is 16 residues long. Per germline, CDR1 SGHTA and CDR2 FQGNSA. The chain's CDR3 is CASSQRGGWGANVLTF. The CDR3 region has the DNA TGTGCCAGCAGCCAGAGGGGAGGGTGGGGGGCCAACGTCCTGACTTTC.

This clone was detected only a few times. J is TRBJ1-1 and V is TRBV28, with D possibly matching TRBD1 (5 bases). This CDR3 has 14 amino acids. V was cut by 6 bases and J by 4 bases, with 15 bases left in between. The germline V gene has CDR1 MDHEN and CDR2 SYDVKM. DNA of the CDR3: TGTGCCAGCAGGCTACCTCAGGGTCCCACTGAAGCTTTCTTT. As protein: CASRLPQGPTEAFF.

The rearrangement joins TRBV7-6 to TRBJ2-2, with 10 bases fitting TRBD1. V shed 5 bases, J shed 1 base, and the junction held 4 bases outside the gene matches. In germline, CDR1 is SGHVS, CDR2 FNYEAQ. CDR3 length: 16 residues. Here the CDR3 DNA reads TGTGCCAGCAGCCCTGGGACAGGGGTGAACACCGGGGAGCTGTTTTTT. Translation: CASSPGTGVNTGELFF.

This chain connects TRBV6-6 to TRBJ2-3; a possible D gene is TRBD2 (6 bases). The CDR3 is 14 residues long. Germline assignment: CDR1 MNHNY and CDR2 SVGAGI (reference sequence). V lost 4 bases and J lost 6, with 14 bases in between. CDR3 sequence: CASSWGGQADTQYF. In nucleotides, the CDR3 is TGTGCCAGCAGTTGGGGAGGTCAGGCGGATACGCAGTATTTT.

This clone is a singleton in its sample. The chain has TRBV18 and TRBJ1-5; possible D gene TRBD1, 5 bases. The CDR3 runs 15 residues. Per germline, CDR1 KGHSH and CDR2 LQKENI. V was trimmed by 2 bases and J by 3 bases, leaving 11 bases between them. CDR3 loop: CASSPGQTNNQPQHF. Here the CDR3 DNA reads TGTGCCAGCTCACCAGGACAAACCAACAATCAGCCCCAGCATTTT. Full variable domain (remainder filled in from reference TRBV18 and TRBJ1-5): NAGVMQNPRHLVRRRGQEARLRCSPMKGHSHVYWYRQLPEEGLKFMVYLQKENIIDESGMPKERFSAEFPKEGPSILRIQQVVRGDSAAYFCASSPGQTNNQPQHFGDGTRLSIL.

The chain carries TRBV19 and TRBJ2-7, with a possible D match to TRBD1 (6 bases). The germline V and J ends were trimmed by 1 base and 1 base, with 17 bases remaining between them. The germline V gene has CDR1 LNHDA and CDR2 SQIVND (reference sequence). The CDR3 contains 17 residues. The CDR3 sequence is CASSIVSGQGSSYEQYF. DNA for the CDR3: TGTGCCAGTAGTATAGTGTCTGGCCAGGGGAGTTCCTACGAGCAGTACTTC.

The chain joins TRBV5-6 to TRBJ1-2; the D gene is possibly TRBD1 (6 bases). V was cut by 2 bases and J by 7 bases, with 12 bases left in between. Germline V CDR1 and CDR2: SGHDT, YYEEEE. This CDR3 is built from 13 residues. This CDR3 reads CASSFRGARGYTF. CDR3 nucleotide sequence: TGTGCCAGCAGCTTTCGGGGGGCGCGTGGCTACACCTTC. Full variable domain (remainder filled in from reference TRBV5-6 and TRBJ1-2): DAGVTQSPTHLIKTRGQQVTLRCSPKSGHDTVSWYQQALGQGPQFIFQYYEEEERQRGNFPDRFSGHQFPNYSSELNVNALLLGDSALYLCASSFRGARGYTFGSGTRLTVV.